The clone carrying this T cell receptor (beta chain) was recorded many times. Its antigen is still unknown. TCRdb re-called the reads through MiXCR, storing one row per CDR3 protein. The data contain 200,000 to 300,000 distinct CDR3 sequences, approximately 6.7% of them singletons. The data were obtained in a study of T cell repertoires in cytomegalovirus infection. Study details: Carrying CMV and the relevant HLA type showed in public TCR beta signatures.

Study-wide findings and caveats: HLA-C-restricted, CMV-specific TCR beta clonotypes were dominant ex vivo. CMV carriers having the relevant HLA were flagged by cumulative public TCR beta family frequency.

Germline values: CDR1 SQVTM, CDR2 ANQGSEA. The V end lost 6 bases, the J end lost 0 bases, and 18 bases lay between the germline ends. CDR3 size: 16 residues. This clonotype was obtained from a human donor in good health (CMV status not recorded). Some clones in this sample may be carry-over from other donors' samples. The sample taken for sequencing was PBMCs. This sequence joins TRBV29-1 and TRBJ2-1; D possibly corresponds to TRBD1 (5 bases). Written as DNA, the CDR3 is TGCAGCGTCGTTAATTTCGACAGCAGCTCCTACAATGAGCAGTTCTTC. Translating gives CSVVNFDSSSYNEQFF.